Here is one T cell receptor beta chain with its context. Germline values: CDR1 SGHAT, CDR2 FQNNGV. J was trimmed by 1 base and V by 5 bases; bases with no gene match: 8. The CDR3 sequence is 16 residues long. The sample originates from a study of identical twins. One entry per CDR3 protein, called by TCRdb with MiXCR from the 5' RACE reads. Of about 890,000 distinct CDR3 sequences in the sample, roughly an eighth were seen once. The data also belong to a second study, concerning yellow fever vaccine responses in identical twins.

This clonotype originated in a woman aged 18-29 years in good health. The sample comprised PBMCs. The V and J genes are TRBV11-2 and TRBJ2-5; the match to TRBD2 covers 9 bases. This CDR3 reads CASSPRLADFQETQYF. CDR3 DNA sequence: TGTGCCAGCAGCCCGCGACTAGCGGACTTCCAAGAGACCCAGTACTTC.